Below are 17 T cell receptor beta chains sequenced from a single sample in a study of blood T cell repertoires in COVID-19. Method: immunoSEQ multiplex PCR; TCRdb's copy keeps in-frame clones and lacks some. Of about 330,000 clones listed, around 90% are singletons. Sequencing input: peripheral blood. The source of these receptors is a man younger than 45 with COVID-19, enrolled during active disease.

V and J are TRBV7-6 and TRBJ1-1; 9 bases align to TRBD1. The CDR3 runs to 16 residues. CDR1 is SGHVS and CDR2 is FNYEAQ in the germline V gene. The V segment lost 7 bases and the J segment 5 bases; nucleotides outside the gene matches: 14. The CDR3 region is CASNDPGQGIGTEAFF. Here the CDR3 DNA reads TGTGCCAGCAACGATCCGGGACAGGGAATCGGAACTGAAGCTTTCTTT.

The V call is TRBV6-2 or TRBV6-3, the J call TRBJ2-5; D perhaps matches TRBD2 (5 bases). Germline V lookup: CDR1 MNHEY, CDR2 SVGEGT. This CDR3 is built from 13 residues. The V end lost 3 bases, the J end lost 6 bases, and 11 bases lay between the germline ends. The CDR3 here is CASSYGQRQTQYF. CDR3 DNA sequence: TGTGCCAGCAGTTATGGGCAGCGGCAGACCCAGTACTTC.

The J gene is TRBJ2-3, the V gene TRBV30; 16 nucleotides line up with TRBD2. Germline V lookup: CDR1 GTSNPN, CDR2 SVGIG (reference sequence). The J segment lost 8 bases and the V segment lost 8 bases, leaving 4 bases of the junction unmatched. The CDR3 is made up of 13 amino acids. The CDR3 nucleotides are TGTGCCATGGGACTAGCGGGAGGGGGTACGCAGTATTTT. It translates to CAMGLAGGGTQYF.

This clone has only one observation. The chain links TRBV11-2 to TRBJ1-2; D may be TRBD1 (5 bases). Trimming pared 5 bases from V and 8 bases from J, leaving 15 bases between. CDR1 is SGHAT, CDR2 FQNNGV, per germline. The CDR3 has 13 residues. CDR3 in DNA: TGTGCCAGCAGCGTTGACAGTTCCGTCGGCTACACCTTC. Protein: CASSVDSSVGYTF. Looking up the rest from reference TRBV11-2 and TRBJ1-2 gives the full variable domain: EAGVAQSPRYKIIEKRQSVAFWCNPISGHATLYWYQQILGQGPKLLIQFQNNGVVDDSQLPKDRFSAERLKGVDSTLKIQPAKLEDSAVYLCASSVDSSVGYTFGSGTRLTVV.

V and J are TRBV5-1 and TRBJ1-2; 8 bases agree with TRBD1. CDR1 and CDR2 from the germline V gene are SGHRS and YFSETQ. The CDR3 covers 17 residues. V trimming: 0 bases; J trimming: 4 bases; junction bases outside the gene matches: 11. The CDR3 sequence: CASSLALTGARSYGYTF. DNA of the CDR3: TGCGCCAGCAGCTTGGCCCTGACAGGGGCTCGTTCCTATGGCTACACCTTC.

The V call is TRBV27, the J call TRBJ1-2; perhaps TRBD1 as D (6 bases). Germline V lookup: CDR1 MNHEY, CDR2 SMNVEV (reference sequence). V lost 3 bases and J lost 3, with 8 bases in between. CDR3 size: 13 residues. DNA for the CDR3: TGTGCCAGCAGTTTGGACAGATACTATGGCTACACCTTC. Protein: CASSLDRYYGYTF.

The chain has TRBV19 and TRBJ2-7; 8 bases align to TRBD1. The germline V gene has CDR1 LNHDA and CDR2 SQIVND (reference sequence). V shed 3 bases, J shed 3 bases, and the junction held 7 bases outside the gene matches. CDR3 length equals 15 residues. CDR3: CASSISTGGRYEQYF. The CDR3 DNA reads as TGTGCCAGTAGTATTTCAACAGGGGGTCGCTACGAGCAGTACTTC. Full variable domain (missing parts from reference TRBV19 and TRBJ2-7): DGGITQSPKYLFRKEGQNVTLSCEQNLNHDAMYWYRQDPGQGLRLIYYSQIVNDFQKGDIAEGYSVSREKKESFPLTVTSAQKNPTAFYLCASSISTGGRYEQYFGPGTRLTVT.

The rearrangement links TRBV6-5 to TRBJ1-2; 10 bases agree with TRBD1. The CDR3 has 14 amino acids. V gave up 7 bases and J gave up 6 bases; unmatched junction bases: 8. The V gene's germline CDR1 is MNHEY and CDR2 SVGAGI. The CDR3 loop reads CASNRAGTGDGYTF. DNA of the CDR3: TGTGCCAGCAATAGAGCCGGGACAGGGGATGGCTACACCTTC.

CDR3 DNA: TGTGCCTGGGAGACTAGCGGGAAGGGGACCTACAATGAGCAGTTCTTC. Protein sequence: CAWETSGKGTYNEQFF. This chain links TRBV30 with TRBJ2-1; 11 bases agree with TRBD2. Unmatched junction bases numbered 8, after V lost 5 bases and J lost 2 bases. CDR1 and CDR2 from the germline V gene are GTSNPN and SVGIG (reference sequence). This CDR3 spans 16 amino acids. Supplemented by reference TRBV30 and TRBJ2-1, the full variable domain reads SQTIHQWPATLVQPVGSPLSLECTVEGTSNPNLYWYRQAAGRGLQLLFYSVGIGQISSEVPQNLSASRPQDRQFILSSKKLLLSDSGFYLCAWETSGKGTYNEQFFGPGTRLTVL.

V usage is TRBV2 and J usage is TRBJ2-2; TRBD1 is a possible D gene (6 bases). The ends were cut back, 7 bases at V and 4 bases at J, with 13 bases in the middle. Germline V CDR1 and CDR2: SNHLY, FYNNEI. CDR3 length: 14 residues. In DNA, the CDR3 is TGTGCCAGCATAGTACAGGGCGGCACCGGGGAGCTGTTTTTT. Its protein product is CASIVQGGTGELFF.

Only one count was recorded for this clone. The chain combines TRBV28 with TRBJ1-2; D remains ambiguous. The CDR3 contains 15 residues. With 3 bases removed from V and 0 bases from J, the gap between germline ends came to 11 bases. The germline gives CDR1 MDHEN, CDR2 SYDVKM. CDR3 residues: CASSFYISANYGYTF. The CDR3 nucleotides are TGTGCCAGCAGTTTTTACATCTCAGCTAACTATGGCTACACCTTC.

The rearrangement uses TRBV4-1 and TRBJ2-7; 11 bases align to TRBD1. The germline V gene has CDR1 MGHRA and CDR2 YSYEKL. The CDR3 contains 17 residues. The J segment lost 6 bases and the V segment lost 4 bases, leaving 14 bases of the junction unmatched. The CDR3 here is CASSPGSRDRGVTEQYF. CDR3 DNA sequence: TGCGCCAGCAGCCCCGGGTCCCGGGACAGGGGGGTTACCGAGCAGTACTTC.

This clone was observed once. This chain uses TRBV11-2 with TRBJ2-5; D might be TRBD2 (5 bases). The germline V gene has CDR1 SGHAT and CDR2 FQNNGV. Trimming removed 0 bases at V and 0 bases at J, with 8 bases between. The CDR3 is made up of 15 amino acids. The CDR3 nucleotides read TGTGCCAGCAGCTTAGATCCGGACTACCAAGAGACCCAGTACTTC. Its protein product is CASSLDPDYQETQYF.

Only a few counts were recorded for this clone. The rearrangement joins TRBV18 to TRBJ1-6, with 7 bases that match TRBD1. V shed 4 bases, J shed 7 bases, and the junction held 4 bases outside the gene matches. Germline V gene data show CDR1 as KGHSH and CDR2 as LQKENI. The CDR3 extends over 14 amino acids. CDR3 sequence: CASSRQGVNSPLHF. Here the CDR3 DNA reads TGTGCCAGCTCACGGCAGGGGGTAAATTCACCCCTCCACTTT.

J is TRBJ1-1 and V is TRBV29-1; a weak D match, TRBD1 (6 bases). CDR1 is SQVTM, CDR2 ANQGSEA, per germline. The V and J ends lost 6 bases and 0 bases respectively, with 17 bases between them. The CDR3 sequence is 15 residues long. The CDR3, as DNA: TGCAGCGTACCGGGACATCCTATTATGAACACTGAAGCTTTCTTT. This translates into CSVPGHPIMNTEAFF.

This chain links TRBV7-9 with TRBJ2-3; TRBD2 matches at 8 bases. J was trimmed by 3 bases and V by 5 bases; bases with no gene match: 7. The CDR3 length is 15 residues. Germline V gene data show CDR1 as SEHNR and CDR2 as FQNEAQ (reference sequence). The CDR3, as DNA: TGTGCCAGCAGCCCCGGGGGGGGCGCAACAGATACGCAGTATTTT. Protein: CASSPGGGATDTQYF. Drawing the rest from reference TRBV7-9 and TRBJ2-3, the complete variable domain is DTGVSQNPRHKITKRGQNVTFRCDPISEHNRLYWYRQTLGQGPEFLTYFQNEAQLEKSRLLSDRFSAERPKGSFSTLEIQRTEQGDSAMYLCASSPGGGATDTQYFGPGTRLTVL.

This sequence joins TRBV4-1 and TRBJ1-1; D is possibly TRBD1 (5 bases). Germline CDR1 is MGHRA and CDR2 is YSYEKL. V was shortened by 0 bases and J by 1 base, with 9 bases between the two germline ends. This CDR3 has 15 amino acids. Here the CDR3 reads CASSQERQGNTEAFF. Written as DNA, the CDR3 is TGCGCCAGCAGCCAAGAACGTCAGGGGAACACTGAAGCTTTCTTT.